The 16 T cell receptor beta chains listed next were all sequenced from one sample in a study of blood T cells in healthy people across ages (dated by TCRdb to between 2014 and 2017). The receptor library was made with 5' RACE. The instrument was an Illumina HiSeq 2500. A second PCR of 7 to 11 cycles was run with a J-beta primer mix and a sample-barcoded 5' primer. Using fastp trimming at Q25 and MiXCR clonotype assembly, TCRdb reanalyzed the public sequencing data and kept in-frame beta chains. Every entry covers one CDR3 protein and lists the most common genes and DNA from its rows. The sample includes roughly 1.4 million distinct CDR3 sequences, with 55% to 75% observed a single time. Jointly, the top ten make up over 6.5% of the sample. The specimen sequenced was blood. All receptors derive from a man in his late teens or twenties in good health.

This chain links TRBV6-5 with TRBJ2-5; 8 bases align to TRBD2. The V gene's germline CDR1 is MNHEY and CDR2 SVGAGI. This CDR3 spans 15 amino acids. V gave up 5 bases and J gave up 4 bases; unmatched junction bases: 9. CDR3 in DNA: TGTGCCAGCAGTGGCGGACTAGCCCTACGAGAGACCCAGTACTTC. Amino acid sequence: CASSGGLALRETQYF.

This clonotype was observed a few times. V is TRBV6-1 and J is TRBJ1-4; tentatively, D is TRBD1 (5 bases). Germline values: CDR1 MNHNS, CDR2 SASEGT. Trimming removed 3 bases from V and 8 bases from J, with 16 bases in between. This CDR3 has 15 residues. The CDR3 is CASSDRGPPIEKLFF. CDR3 DNA: TGTGCCAGCAGTGACCGGGGACCGCCGATCGAAAAACTGTTTTTT.

V and J are TRBV10-3 and TRBJ1-5; D is possibly TRBD1 (6 bases). Trimming took 3 bases from V and 7 from J, leaving 19 bases between them. The CDR3 length is 16 residues. The germline gives CDR1 ENHRY, CDR2 SYGVKD. The CDR3 region has the DNA TGTGCCATCAGTGATCAGGGGCAGACCGGAGGGCAGCCCCAGCATTTT. Protein sequence: CAISDQGQTGGQPQHF.

V is TRBV20-1 and J is TRBJ2-3; D is unresolved. V dropped 6 bases and J dropped 6 bases, with 13 bases sitting between them. The CDR3 consists of 12 residues. Germline loops: CDR1 DFQATT, CDR2 SNEGSKA (reference sequence). The CDR3: CSAIQPGDTQYF. As DNA, the CDR3 is TGCAGTGCAATACAGCCGGGCGATACGCAGTATTTT.

This clonotype was seen a few times. V gene TRBV27 combines with J gene TRBJ2-7, with 8 bases identical to TRBD1. The CDR3 runs 15 residues. CDR1 is MNHEY and CDR2 is SMNVEV in the germline V gene (reference sequence). The V gene end was trimmed by 6 bases and the J gene end by 4 bases; junction bases not matched to a gene: 11. The CDR3 protein is CASSPRTGSGYEQYF. CDR3 in DNA: TGTGCCAGCAGCCCACGGACAGGGAGTGGTTACGAGCAGTACTTC.

The chain recombines TRBV4-3 with TRBJ1-6, with 9 nucleotides matching TRBD1. Germline V gene lookup returns CDR1 LGHNA and CDR2 YSLEER. Trimming removed 0 bases from V and 7 bases from J; junction bases left unmatched: 10. This CDR3 has 18 amino acids. The CDR3 region has the DNA TGCGCCAGCAGCCAAGATACCCCGACAGGGGGTCGAAATTCACCCCTCCACTTT. Its protein product is CASSQDTPTGGRNSPLHF.

This chain joins TRBV6-1 and TRBJ2-2, with D possibly matching TRBD1 (5 bases). The length of the CDR3 is 15 residues. V was trimmed by 7 bases and J by 2 bases, leaving 14 bases between them. Germline-derived CDR1 and CDR2 are MNHNS and SASEGT. The CDR3 loop is CASKRWQGNTGELFF. CDR3 bases: TGTGCCAGCAAGAGGTGGCAGGGAAACACCGGGGAGCTGTTTTTT.

The chain recombines TRBV12-3 or TRBV12-4 with TRBJ2-7, with TRBD1 matching 7 bases. The CDR3 extends over 13 amino acids. V lost 7 bases, J lost 3 bases, and 6 bases stayed unmatched. The CDR3 here is CASTGQPNYEQYF. The CDR3 region has the DNA TGTGCCAGCACGGGACAGCCTAACTACGAGCAGTACTTC.

The gene calls are TRBV11-2 and TRBJ2-7, with D perhaps TRBD1 (5 bases). This CDR3 spans 15 amino acids. Germline lookup yields CDR1 SGHAT and CDR2 FQNNGV. Trimming took 0 bases from V and 1 from J, leaving 10 bases between them. CDR3 in amino acids: CASSLDPRASYEQYF. CDR3 sequence (DNA): TGTGCCAGCAGCTTAGACCCCAGGGCTTCCTACGAGCAGTACTTC. The full variable domain, rest sourced from reference TRBV11-2 and TRBJ2-7, is EAGVAQSPRYKIIEKRQSVAFWCNPISGHATLYWYQQILGQGPKLLIQFQNNGVVDDSQLPKDRFSAERLKGVDSTLKIQPAKLEDSAVYLCASSLDPRASYEQYFGPGTRLTVT.

This clonotype was observed once. This chain connects TRBV12-3 or TRBV12-4 to TRBJ2-1; the D gene is possibly TRBD2 (5 bases). This CDR3 is 15 amino acids long. The V and J ends lost 2 bases and 8 bases respectively, with 16 bases between them. The CDR3 sequence: CASSLFNHGVDEQFF. The CDR3 DNA reads as TGTGCCAGCAGTTTATTCAATCACGGGGTTGATGAGCAGTTCTTC.

This clonotype was observed a single time. A junction end diverges from the germline sequence, so it may reflect a read error. The V gene is TRBV29-1, the J gene TRBJ2-6, with 10 bases identical to TRBD2. Germline CDR1 is SQVTM and CDR2 is ANQGSEA. The CDR3 sequence is 15 residues long. The CDR3, as DNA: TGCAGCGTCCGACTAGCGGGCTCTGGGGCCAACGTCCCGACTTTC. Protein product: CSVRLAGSGANVPTF.

The V call is TRBV20-1, the J call TRBJ1-1; unclear D gene. Germline V gene data show CDR1 as DFQATT and CDR2 as SNEGSKA (reference sequence). The ends were cut back, 1 base at V and 6 bases at J, with 9 bases in the middle. The CDR3 covers 12 residues. The CDR3 sequence: CSARVEGSEAFF. Here the CDR3 DNA reads TGCAGTGCTAGAGTAGAAGGGTCTGAAGCTTTCTTT.

V and J are TRBV11-2 and TRBJ2-1; 15 bases match TRBD2. The CDR3 loop spans 19 amino acids. The ends lost 3 bases at V and 5 bases at J; junction bases unmatched: 11. CDR1 and CDR2 from the germline V gene are SGHAT and FQNNGV. This CDR3 reads CASSLRGLAGGIGNNEQFF. DNA for the CDR3: TGTGCCAGCAGCTTGAGGGGACTAGCGGGGGGTATCGGGAACAATGAGCAGTTCTTC.

The chain combines TRBV4-2 with TRBJ2-4; 16 bases match TRBD2. The CDR3 spans 14 residues. The V gene end was trimmed by 4 bases and the J gene end by 16 bases; junction bases not matched to a gene: 7. Germline CDR1 and CDR2: LGHNA and YNFKEQ. In DNA, the CDR3 is TGTGCCAGCAGCCCCCCGGGACTAGCGGGAGGGTTATACTTC. Translated, it gives CASSPPGLAGGLYF.

The chain couples TRBV4-1 to TRBJ2-5, with D possibly TRBD2 on 5 matching bases. Germline CDR1 MGHRA, CDR2 YSYEKL. The CDR3 has 14 amino acids. Trimming stripped 5 bases from V and 5 bases from J, with 15 bases between. For the CDR3, the DNA is TGCGCCAGCAGCAACGTTCGGGGTCGGGAGACCCAGTACTTC. Protein product: CASSNVRGRETQYF.

This clonotype was counted between two and nine times. The chain employs TRBV5-1 and TRBJ2-3, with 7 nucleotides matching TRBD1. The CDR3 has 18 residues. The V gene end was trimmed by 3 bases and the J gene end by 8 bases; junction bases not matched to a gene: 21. Germline V lookup: CDR1 SGHRS, CDR2 YFSETQ. The CDR3 nucleotides read TGCGCCAGCAGCTCCTTAAATCAACCGGGACAGCCATTGAGTACGCAGTATTTT. Amino acid sequence: CASSSLNQPGQPLSTQYF.